Each of the 16 T cell receptor beta chains below was sequenced from the same sample in a study of blood T cells in healthy people across ages. The use of a sample-barcoded 5' primer and a J-beta primer mix characterized a second PCR of roughly 6 to 11 cycles. Each CDR3 protein is one row after TCRdb ran MiXCR on the 5' RACE reads. Of about 1,800,000 distinct CDR3 sequences listed, 28% are singletons. The sequenced material came from blood. The receptors originated from a woman aged 25 to 39 in good health.

As regards this clonotype: A much larger clonotype is one base distant, so this may be a read error. The chain couples TRBV7-2 to TRBJ2-7; 7 bases map to TRBD2. The V and J ends lost 6 bases and 3 bases, in that order; junction bases with no gene match: 8. The CDR3 covers 14 residues. CDR1 SGHTA and CDR2 FQGNSA come from the germline V gene. CDR3 sequence (DNA): TGTGCCAGCAGAGGGACTAACGGGGGCTACGAGCAGTACTTC. It specifies CASRGTNGGYEQYF.

This chain's CDR3 is CASSSNRGATHEQYF. Written as DNA, the CDR3 is TGTGCCAGCTCATCTAACAGGGGGGCAACCCACGAGCAGTACTTC. The chain uses TRBV18 and TRBJ2-7; 8 nucleotides agree with TRBD1. The CDR3 runs to 15 residues. The J segment lost 5 bases and the V segment lost 5 bases, leaving 11 bases of the junction unmatched. Per germline, CDR1 KGHSH and CDR2 LQKENI.

This clonotype was recorded many times. V usage is TRBV7-9 and J usage is TRBJ2-7, with 9 bases identical to TRBD1. With 5 bases clipped from V and 6 bases from J, the junction kept 5 bases outside the gene matches. From germline, CDR1 is SEHNR and CDR2 FQNEAQ (reference sequence). The CDR3 spans 13 residues. The CDR3 sequence is CASSPRTGVEQYF. The CDR3 DNA reads TGTGCCAGCAGCCCCAGGACAGGGGTCGAGCAGTACTTC.

This chain uses TRBV29-1 with TRBJ2-7, with D perhaps TRBD1 or TRBD2 (6 bases each). V shed 4 bases and J shed 5 bases, with 21 bases lying between them. CDR3 length equals 15 residues. CDR1 is SQVTM and CDR2 is ANQGSEA in the germline V gene. The CDR3 reads CSVGGGGQGNDEQYF. Written as DNA, the CDR3 is TGCAGCGTTGGGGGTGGGGGGCAGGGAAACGACGAGCAGTACTTC.

This clonotype was counted between two and nine times. This chain links TRBV7-9 with TRBJ2-5; D is undetermined. The V end lost 2 bases, the J end lost 0 bases, and 13 bases lay between the germline ends. This CDR3 region has 16 residues. CDR1 and CDR2 from the germline V gene are SEHNR and FQNEAQ (reference sequence). CDR3 residues: CASSLNPGTDQETQYF. DNA of the CDR3: TGTGCCAGCAGCTTAAATCCAGGAACCGACCAAGAGACCCAGTACTTC.

The chain combines TRBV20-1 with TRBJ2-3, with TRBD2 matching over 10 bases. Germline CDR1 reads DFQATT; CDR2 reads SNEGSKA (reference sequence). The CDR3 length is 20 residues. Losses at the gene ends were 2 bases for V and 4 bases for J; bases not matched to a gene: 21. The CDR3 is CSARTIRGSGGSYPADTQYF. The DNA for the CDR3 is TGCAGTGCTAGAACCATCCGGGGTAGCGGGGGGTCCTATCCCGCAGATACGCAGTATTTT.

This clonotype was detected only a few times. The chain links TRBV5-1 to TRBJ1-6; possible D gene TRBD1, 5 bases. V gave up 7 bases and J gave up 4 bases, with 9 bases separating them. The CDR3 runs to 13 residues. Germline V lookup: CDR1 SGHRS, CDR2 YFSETQ. In DNA form, the CDR3 reads TGCGCCAGCGGCACAGGTTATAATTCACCCCTCCACTTT. It specifies CASGTGYNSPLHF. Using reference TRBV5-1 and TRBJ1-6 for the parts outside the CDR3, the full variable domain is KAGVTQTPRYLIKTRGQQVTLSCSPISGHRSVSWYQQTPGQGLQFLFEYFSETQRNKGNFPGRFSGRQFSNSRSEMNVSTLELGDSALYLCASGTGYNSPLHFGNGTRLTVT.

Notes on this clonotype: This may be a read error: a much more frequent sequence differs by one nucleotide. This chain joins TRBV4-3 and TRBJ2-1, with D possibly TRBD2 on 5 matching bases. This CDR3 region has 15 residues. V lost 3 bases to trimming and J lost 9 bases, with 18 bases between them. Per the germline V gene, CDR1 is LGHNA and CDR2 is YSLEER. The CDR3 nucleotides read TGCGCCAGCAGCCAGAGAGGGCTAGCAGATAGTGAGCAGTTCTTC. This codes for CASSQRGLADSEQFF.

This clonotype has more than one count but fewer than ten. This chain connects TRBV24-1 to TRBJ2-5, with 11 positions matching TRBD2. The tail of the sequence fits TRBJ2-7 better, so the J call may be wrong. Per the germline V gene, CDR1 is KGHDR and CDR2 is SFDVKD. This CDR3 is built from 17 residues. The CDR3 DNA reads as TGTGCCACCAGTGATTTGCGTCAGGGACTAGCGGAACCCGAGCAGTACTTC. This codes for CATSDLRQGLAEPEQYF.

This clonotype was seen more than once but under ten times. The V gene is TRBV20-1, the J gene TRBJ1-5; D is unclear. Germline V CDR1 and CDR2: DFQATT, SNEGSKA (reference sequence). CDR3 length: 13 amino acids. CDR3 amino acids: CSAWEAGNQPQHF. CDR3 bases: TGCAGCGCCTGGGAGGCCGGCAATCAGCCCCAGCATTTT.

The chain has TRBV19 and TRBJ2-5; 9 nucleotides line up with TRBD1. Germline CDR1 reads LNHDA; CDR2 reads SQIVND (reference sequence). Germline trimming cut 5 bases from V and 2 bases from J; bases unmatched to any gene: 6. The CDR3 runs 15 residues. CDR3 sequence (DNA): TGTGCCAGTAGTGTCGGGACAGGGCATCAAGAGACCCAGTACTTC. It is translated as CASSVGTGHQETQYF.

This clonotype was seen many times. This chain uses TRBV6-2 or TRBV6-3 with TRBJ2-1; TRBD2 aligns across 10 bases. V lost 5 bases to trimming and J lost 8 bases; unmatched junction nucleotides: 9. Germline V gene lookup returns CDR1 MNHEY and CDR2 SVGEGT. The CDR3 consists of 15 residues. The CDR3 DNA reads TGTGCCAGCAGTGACCCCCCTAGCGGGAGATATGAGCAGTTCTTC. Its protein is CASSDPPSGRYEQFF.

Concerning this clonotype itself: This sequence may be a read error, since a much larger clone differs from it by one base. The V call is TRBV6-5, the J call TRBJ2-4, with 12 bases matching TRBD2. The end of the DNA aligns better with TRBJ2-7, so the J call may be wrong. CDR3 length: 14 amino acids. Germline-derived CDR1 and CDR2 are MNHEY and SVGAGI. Here the CDR3 DNA reads TGTGCCAGCAGAGAGAGACTAGCGGGAGCCGAGCAGTACTTC. Translation gives CASRERLAGAEQYF.

Comment on this clonotype: Possible read error: a much larger clone is one base away. J is TRBJ2-1 and V is TRBV6-2 or TRBV6-3; TRBD2 might be the D (6 bases). CDR1 and CDR2 (germline): MNHEY, SVGEGT. This CDR3 contains 14 residues. CDR3 region: CAGSYGGPYNEQFF. CDR3 coding DNA: TGTGCCGGCAGTTACGGGGGACCCTACAATGAGCAGTTCTTC.

This clonotype was seen at least ten times. Here the CDR3 DNA reads TGTGCCAGCAGCCTGCGGACTAGCGGGAGGGATACGCAGTATTTT. It encodes CASSLRTSGRDTQYF. The V gene is TRBV7-2, the J gene TRBJ2-3, with 14 bases aligning to TRBD2. After removal of 5 bases from V and 6 bases from J, the junction contained 4 bases not matched to a gene. Looked up from germline, CDR1 is SGHTA and CDR2 is FQGNSA. The CDR3 has 15 amino acids.

DNA for the CDR3: TGTGCCAGCAGTGAAGTCTCCCGTGGTGGCTACACCTTC. Translation gives CASSEVSRGGYTF. The chain links TRBV2 to TRBJ1-2; D gene uncertain. The CDR3 sequence is 13 residues long. Germline lookup yields CDR1 SNHLY and CDR2 FYNNEI. The V and J ends lost 1 base and 7 bases respectively, with 10 bases between them. The variable domain in full, completed from reference TRBV2 and TRBJ1-2, reads EPEVTQTPSHQVTQMGQEVILRCVPISNHLYFYWYRQILGQKVEFLVSFYNNEISEKSEIFDDQFSVERPDGSNFTLKIRSTKLEDSAMYFCASSEVSRGGYTFGSGTRLTVV.